Below, 13 T cell receptor beta chains from the same sample are listed, as sequenced in a study of T-cell reconstitution after alpha-beta-depleted transplantation in children. Library preparation (for TCRbeta) was performed with unique molecular identifiers. One entry per CDR3 protein results from TCRdb running MiXCR on the PCR reads. The sample has a few thousand distinct CDR3 sequences; about 9.3% are singletons. The specimen comprised PBMCs, mostly from graft donor cells, sampled 180 days after TCRalphabeta/CD19-depleted stem cell transplant. These receptors were obtained from a male patient between 2 and 10 years old who had a stem cell transplant for acute lymphoblastic leukemia, so the T cells may come from the graft donor.

At least ten counts were recorded for this clonotype. The chain recombines TRBV11-3 with TRBJ2-7; D is possibly TRBD1 (6 bases). Trimming took off 2 bases at V and 3 bases at J, with 11 bases between the two ends. Germline values: CDR1 SGHNT, CDR2 YENEEA. The CDR3 is 14 residues long. The CDR3 region is CASSLQGWDYEQYF. DNA of the CDR3: TGTGCCAGCAGCTTACAGGGGTGGGACTACGAGCAGTACTTC. Full variable domain (outside the CDR3, taken from reference TRBV11-3 and TRBJ2-7): EAGVVQSPRYKIIEKKQPVAFWCNPISGHNTLYWYLQNLGQGPELLIRYENEEAVDDSQLPKDRFSAERLKGVDSTLKIQPAELGDSAVYLCASSLQGWDYEQYFGPGTRLTVT.

This clonotype was detected only once. J is TRBJ1-1 and V is TRBV4-2; no firm D call. This CDR3 comprises 14 residues. Germline lookup yields CDR1 LGHNA and CDR2 YNFKEQ. V was cut by 4 bases and J by 4 bases, with 13 bases left in between. CDR3: CASSRWRLGTEAFF. CDR3 in DNA: TGTGCCAGCAGCCGGTGGCGCCTCGGCACTGAAGCTTTCTTT.

V and J are TRBV2 and TRBJ1-1; D is uncertain. Germline V gene lookup returns CDR1 SNHLY and CDR2 FYNNEI. Trimming pared 11 bases from V and 0 bases from J, leaving 16 bases between. CDR3 length: 14 residues. The CDR3: CAFCLTTLNTEAFF. In nucleotides, the CDR3 is TGTGCCTTCTGTTTAACGACCTTGAACACTGAAGCTTTCTTT.

By share of the sample, this clonotype is medium-sized (0.01 to 0.1%). J is TRBJ2-7 and V is TRBV5-1; D may be TRBD1 (6 bases). V was clipped by 4 bases and J by 5 bases, with 22 bases between them. The CDR3 runs 16 residues. In germline, CDR1 is SGHRS, CDR2 YFSETQ. CDR3 amino acids: CASSPTTTGTLNEQYF. CDR3 in DNA: TGCGCCAGCAGCCCTACAACAACCGGGACACTCAACGAGCAGTACTTC.

This clonotype is medium-sized (0.01 to 0.1%). V and J are TRBV5-1 and TRBJ2-1, with a weak D call TRBD2 (6 bases). The germline V gene encodes CDR1 SGHRS and CDR2 YFSETQ. This CDR3 region has 15 residues. With 1 base removed from V and 4 bases from J, the gap between germline ends came to 12 bases. This chain's CDR3 is CASSLYGSKYNEQFF. In DNA form, the CDR3 reads TGCGCCAGCAGCTTGTACGGGAGTAAGTACAATGAGCAGTTCTTC.

This clonotype was picked up many times. Written as DNA, the CDR3 is TGCGCCAGCAGGGTCCTGGGGGAGACCTACGAGCAGTACTTC. This encodes CASRVLGETYEQYF. The V call is TRBV5-1, the J call TRBJ2-7; D tentatively fits TRBD1 or TRBD2 (5 bases each). Germline V CDR1 and CDR2: SGHRS, YFSETQ. V shed 5 bases and J shed 2 bases, with 14 bases lying between them. The CDR3 covers 14 residues.

This clonotype was recorded many times. The chain uses TRBV2 and TRBJ2-2; D remains ambiguous. V lost 4 bases and J 1 base, leaving 1 base between the germline ends. Germline V lookup: CDR1 SNHLY, CDR2 FYNNEI. The CDR3 contains 12 residues. The CDR3 here is CASSGNTGELFF. Written as DNA, the CDR3 is TGTGCCAGCAGTGGGAACACCGGGGAGCTGTTTTTT. Full variable domain (remainder filled in from reference TRBV2 and TRBJ2-2): EPEVTQTPSHQVTQMGQEVILRCVPISNHLYFYWYRQILGQKVEFLVSFYNNEISEKSEIFDDQFSVERPDGSNFTLKIRSTKLEDSAMYFCASSGNTGELFFGEGSRLTVL.

This clonotype was seen ten or more times. The chain combines TRBV12-3 or TRBV12-4 with TRBJ2-5; D might be TRBD2 (6 bases). Trimming removed 7 bases at V and 4 bases at J, with 13 bases between. There are 13 residues in the CDR3. CDR3 protein: CASTQTSPETQYF. For the CDR3, the DNA is TGTGCCAGCACTCAGACTAGTCCAGAGACCCAGTACTTC.

The sample holds many counts of this clonotype. The CDR3 sequence is CASSQVRGSVLAGGNTGELFF. The CDR3 nucleotides are TGCGCCAGCAGCCAAGTTCGTGGCTCAGTACTAGCGGGAGGAAATACCGGGGAGCTGTTTTTT. This chain connects TRBV4-3 to TRBJ2-2, with 12 bases aligning to TRBD2. The CDR3 covers 21 residues. The trim removed 1 base at V and 5 bases at J, leaving 17 bases unmatched. Looked up from germline, CDR1 is LGHNA and CDR2 is YSLEER.

By its share, this clonotype is medium-sized (0.01 to 0.1%). The chain employs TRBV7-8 and TRBJ2-1; the match to TRBD2 covers 9 bases. CDR1 SGHVS and CDR2 FQNEAQ come from the germline V gene. V lost 2 bases, J lost 9 bases, and 5 bases stayed unmatched. This CDR3 has 14 residues. CDR3 sequence (DNA): TGTGCCAGCAGCTTATCTAGCGGGATAGTTGAGCAGTTCTTC. It translates to CASSLSSGIVEQFF. Filled out from reference TRBV7-8 and TRBJ2-1, the complete variable domain reads GAGVSQSPRYKVAKRGQDVALRCDPISGHVSLFWYQQALGQGPEFLTYFQNEAQLDKSGLPSDRFFAERPEGSVSTLKIQRTQQEDSAVYLCASSLSSGIVEQFFGPGTRLTVL.

In its sample, this clonotype was seen many times. The chain links TRBV7-9 to TRBJ2-3, with 7 bases that match TRBD2. Germline-derived CDR1 and CDR2 are SEHNR and FQNEAQ (reference sequence). The CDR3 consists of 14 residues. V lost 11 bases, J lost 4 bases, and 12 bases stayed unmatched. The chain's CDR3 is CAGRGGSLADTQYF. As DNA, the CDR3 is TGTGCCGGGCGTGGCGGGAGTTTGGCAGATACGCAGTATTTT.

Ten or more counts support this clonotype. The chain couples TRBV12-5 to TRBJ2-2, with 7 bases that match TRBD1. V lost 6 bases to trimming and J lost 9 bases; unmatched junction nucleotides: 10. Germline V gives CDR1 LGHNT, CDR2 FRNRAP. The CDR3 length is 14 residues. The CDR3 DNA sequence: TGTGCTAGTGGCAAGGGGACAGTAGACCGGGAGCTGTTTTTT. It specifies CASGKGTVDRELFF.

This clonotype showed up many times. The chain employs TRBV7-9 and TRBJ1-6, with D unclear. The CDR3 is made up of 13 amino acids. Trimming took off 4 bases at V and 13 bases at J, with 14 bases between the two ends. Germline V gives CDR1 SEHNR, CDR2 FQNEAQ (reference sequence). The CDR3 DNA sequence: TGTGCCAGCAGCTCGCGGACGCCCTCGCCCCTCCACTTT. Protein sequence: CASSSRTPSPLHF.